Here is one T cell receptor (beta chain) with its context. The data stem from a study of shared clonotypes between healthy human individuals. TCRdb's table, derived via immunoSEQ multiplex PCR, lists solely in-frame clones and lacks some. The sample lists about 1.1 million clones; about 80% were seen once. Trimming pared 5 bases from V and 4 bases from J, leaving 9 bases between. CDR1 is SGHDT, CDR2 YYEEEE, per germline. The CDR3 sequence is 13 residues long. V gene TRBV5-6 combines with J gene TRBJ2-2; no reliable D call. This TCR came from a man aged 18-30 years in good health. Some clones in this sample may be carry-over from other donors' samples. Sequenced: memory CD4+ T cells from PBMCs. Subset reported: CD45RA-negative fraction. The CDR3 region has the DNA TGTGCCAGCAGATTAGAATTCACCGGGGAGCTGTTTTTT. As protein: CASRLEFTGELFF.